This T cell receptor beta chain was found in a study of blood T cell repertoires in COVID-19. Looking at the study overall: Both acute and convalescent COVID-19 samples were obtained from the United States, Italy and Spain.

Measured with immunoSEQ multiplex PCR; TCRdb has only the in-frame clones, and not every one. The table has about 500,000 clones, about 89% seen once. Enrollment of patients from Seattle took place during active infection, with longitudinal follow-up. The sequenced material came from peripheral blood. This TCR derives from a woman between 50 and 59 years old with COVID-19, enrolled during active disease.

The CDR3 here is CASSLAAAGAGNTIYF. The DNA of the CDR3 is TGTGCCAGCAGCTTAGCGGCGGCAGGGGCCGGAAACACCATATATTTT. V is TRBV7-8 and J is TRBJ1-3; tentative D call: TRBD1 (6 bases). Trimming left V 0 bases short and J 4 bases short, with 13 bases between. This CDR3 spans 16 amino acids. Germline-derived CDR1 and CDR2 are SGHVS and FQNEAQ.